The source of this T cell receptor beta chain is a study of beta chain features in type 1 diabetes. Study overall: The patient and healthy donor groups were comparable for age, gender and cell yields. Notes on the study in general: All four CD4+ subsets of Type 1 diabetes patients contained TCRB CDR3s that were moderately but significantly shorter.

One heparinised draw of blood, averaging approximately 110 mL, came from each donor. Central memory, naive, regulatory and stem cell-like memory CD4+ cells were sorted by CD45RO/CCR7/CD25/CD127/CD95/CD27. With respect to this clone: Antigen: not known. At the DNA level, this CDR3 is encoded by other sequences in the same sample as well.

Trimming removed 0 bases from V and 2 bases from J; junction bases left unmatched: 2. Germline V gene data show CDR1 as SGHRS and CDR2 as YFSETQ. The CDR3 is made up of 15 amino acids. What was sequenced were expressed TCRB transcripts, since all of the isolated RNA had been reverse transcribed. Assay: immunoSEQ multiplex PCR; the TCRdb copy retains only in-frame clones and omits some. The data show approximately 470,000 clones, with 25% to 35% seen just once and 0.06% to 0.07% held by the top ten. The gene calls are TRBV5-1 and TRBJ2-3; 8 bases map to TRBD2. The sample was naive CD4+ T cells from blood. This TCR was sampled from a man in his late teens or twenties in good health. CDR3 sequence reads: CASSLGLAITDTQYF. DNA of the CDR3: TGCGCCAGCAGCTTGGGACTAGCGATCACAGATACGCAGTATTTT.